This entry lists 5 T cell receptor beta chains sequenced from one sample in a study of blood T cell repertoires in COVID-19. Measured with immunoSEQ multiplex PCR; TCRdb has only the in-frame clones, and not every one. The sample consists of more than 25,000 clones, about nine tenths of them appearing once. Sequenced input: peripheral blood. Every receptor here comes from a man aged 55 to 70 with active COVID-19.

This clone turned up a few times. The chain carries TRBV5-6 and TRBJ2-3, with D possibly TRBD2 on 6 matching bases. V was clipped by 0 bases and J by 5 bases, with 7 bases between them. This CDR3 region has 13 residues. Germline V lookup: CDR1 SGHDT, CDR2 YYEEEE. CDR3 DNA sequence: TGTGCCAGCAGCTTGGCCGGGGGAGATACGCAGTATTTT. As protein: CASSLAGGDTQYF.

Concerning this clone itself: This sample also contains other DNA sequences that code for the same CDR3. The chain has TRBV20-1 and TRBJ2-1; perhaps TRBD1 as D (5 bases). The CDR3 has 11 amino acids. The V end was cut by 3 bases, the J end by 5 bases, with 5 bases between. Germline CDR1 DFQATT, CDR2 SNEGSKA (reference sequence). CDR3 in DNA: TGCAGTGCTAGGACAGACAATGAGCAGTTCTTC. Its protein is CSARTDNEQFF.

The chain is built from TRBV5-5 and TRBJ2-1; D might be TRBD2 (6 bases). Trimming removed 4 bases from V and 3 bases from J, with 17 bases in between. This CDR3 contains 16 residues. CDR1 and CDR2 from the germline V gene are SGHKS and YYEKEE (reference sequence). The CDR3 spells CASSRVAVPDYNEQFF. The CDR3 DNA reads TGTGCCAGCAGCCGAGTAGCGGTTCCGGACTACAATGAGCAGTTCTTC.

V is TRBV19 and J is TRBJ1-6, with TRBD1 matching over 7 bases. The CDR3 is 14 amino acids. V gave up 7 bases and J gave up 10 bases; unmatched junction bases: 10. Germline CDR1 LNHDA, CDR2 SQIVND (reference sequence). CDR3 sequence (DNA): TGTGCCAGTACACTCACAGGGGAGCGATCACCCCTCCACTTT. Its translation: CASTLTGERSPLHF.

The gene calls are TRBV10-3 and TRBJ1-5, with TRBD1 as a possible D gene (5 bases). Deletions cut 7 bases from V and 8 bases from J, with 15 bases between. CDR1 is ENHRY and CDR2 is SYGVKD in the germline V gene. This CDR3 is built from 13 residues. The CDR3 nucleotides are TGTGCCATCAACGCCGGTCCGGGGGAGCCCCAGCATTTT. This gives the protein CAINAGPGEPQHF.